This TCR beta chain was observed in a study of cytomegalovirus exposure and HLA in healthy donors. Study findings and constraints: Rarity marked most TCR sequences, yet some public TCRs occurred in many donors. A later examination showed that TCR association rates differed by HLA locus, with DRB1 most and HLA-C fewest. Among the most significant clusters, several appeared linked to common viral pathogens in a later analysis. A missense variant in DCLRE1C was later tied to TCR beta V- and J-gene trimming.

The CDR3 has 15 amino acids. The ends lost 4 bases at V and 3 bases at J; junction bases unmatched: 9. In germline, CDR1 is SGHVS, CDR2 FNYEAQ. Both 60 Vbeta primers and 13 Jbeta primers went into the PCR. The method was immunoSEQ multiplex PCR; TCRdb's version includes in-frame clones alone and lacks a portion of them. Of approximately 250,000 clones listed, roughly 85% are singletons. Regarding this clone: Its antigen is not known.

The sequenced sample consisted of PBMCs. This TCR was sampled from a girl aged 2 to 9 in good health and CMV-seronegative. V usage is TRBV7-6 and J usage is TRBJ2-7, with TRBD2 matching 7 bases. In DNA, the CDR3 is TGTGCCAGCAGCTATGCTAGCGGCCCCGTCTACGAGCAGTACTTC. Translated, it gives CASSYASGPVYEQYF.